This entry is about one T cell receptor (beta chain). The data are from a study of shared clonotypes between healthy human individuals. Study-wide background: Researchers assigned three CD4 naive, three CD4 memory, two CD8 naive and one CD8 memory plate to each donor.

Sequenced by immunoSEQ multiplex PCR; TCRdb stores in-frame clones only, minus some. The top ten hold under 30% of the sample, which has about 820,000 clones, 85% to 95% seen once. Selected positively for CCR7 and CD45RO-negative, naive CD8 cells excluded terminally differentiated effector memory CD45RA+ cells. Germline V gene sequence: CDR1 PRHDT, CDR2 FYEKMQ (reference sequence). This CDR3 comprises 12 residues. The V and J ends lost 3 bases and 5 bases respectively, with 8 bases between them. The sample taken for sequencing was naive CD8+ T cells sorted from blood. The TCR originated in a man aged 25-45 years in good health. V usage is TRBV13 and J usage is TRBJ2-7; the D is unclear. The CDR3, as DNA: TGTGCCAGCAGCTTTAATAGTAACGAGCAGTACTTC. It specifies CASSFNSNEQYF.